This TCR beta chain is from a study of early T cells in non-severe SARS-CoV-2 infection. Turning to the study itself: Unsorted whole blood bulk RNA was sequenced, with unpaired chains. Notes on the study in general: Using VDJdb, the matching emphasized anti-spike CD8 responses while missing private and CD4 specificities.

V shed 3 bases, J shed 7 bases, and the junction held 5 bases outside the gene matches. The CDR3 runs 14 residues. This clonotype has a count of ten or more. The antigen is not known. Separate cDNA molecules each had unique molecular identifiers attached to them. TCRdb reprocessed the 5' RACE reads with MiXCR, giving one entry per CDR3 protein. The data show nearly 60,000 distinct CDR3 sequences, over 9.5% seen once. The rearrangement links TRBV12-3 or TRBV12-4 to TRBJ1-5; 8 bases fit TRBD1. The sample comprised whole blood. This TCR came from an adult who was a healthcare worker with PCR-confirmed SARS-CoV-2 infection or an uninfected control (not recorded which). CDR3 nucleotides: TGTGCCAGCAGTTTCGACAGGGGAGGACAGCCCCAGCATTTT. Protein product: CASSFDRGGQPQHF.